This T cell receptor (beta chain) is drawn from a study of cytomegalovirus exposure and HLA in healthy donors. About the study: Earlier, approximately 110 million unique TCR beta sequences were recovered from roughly 180 million T cells by an analysis. Study outcomes and limitations: With later analysis, a missense DCLRE1C variant became linked to TCR beta V- and J-gene trimming.

The PCR made use of 60 Vbeta and 13 Jbeta primers. Here immunoSEQ multiplex PCR was the method, and the copy in TCRdb shows in-frame clones only, minus some. Among about 210,000 clones, around 83% were seen once, and the ten largest hold 1.7%. Germline CDR1 reads SGHTA; CDR2 reads FQGNSA. CDR3 size: 14 residues. V dropped 5 bases and J dropped 3; count of bases not matched to a gene: 1. With regard to this clone: The antigen is undetermined. Other DNA sequences within the sample encode an identical CDR3.

The donors gave bone marrow, and they were healthy. Sequences were obtained from PBMCs. This clonotype was sampled from a middle-aged man in good health and CMV-seropositive. V gene TRBV7-2 combines with J gene TRBJ2-1, with 10 bases that match TRBD1. The CDR3 region is CASSRDRGYNEQFF. CDR3 sequence (DNA): TGTGCCAGCAGCCGGGACAGGGGCTACAATGAGCAGTTCTTC.